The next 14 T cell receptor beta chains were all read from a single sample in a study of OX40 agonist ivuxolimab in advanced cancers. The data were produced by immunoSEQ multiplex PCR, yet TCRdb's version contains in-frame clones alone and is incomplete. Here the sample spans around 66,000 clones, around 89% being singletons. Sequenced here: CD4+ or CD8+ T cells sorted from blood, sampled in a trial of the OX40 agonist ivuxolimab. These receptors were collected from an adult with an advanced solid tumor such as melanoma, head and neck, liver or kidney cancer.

The CDR3 reads CASSPYSQGSYEQYF. The CDR3 nucleotides read TGTGCCAGCAGCCCTTACTCACAGGGCTCCTACGAGCAGTACTTC. This chain uses TRBV7-9 with TRBJ2-7; a possible D gene is TRBD1 (6 bases). Per the germline V gene, CDR1 is SEHNR and CDR2 is FQNEAQ (reference sequence). The V and J ends lost 5 bases and 0 bases respectively, with 14 bases between them. The CDR3 is 15 amino acids.

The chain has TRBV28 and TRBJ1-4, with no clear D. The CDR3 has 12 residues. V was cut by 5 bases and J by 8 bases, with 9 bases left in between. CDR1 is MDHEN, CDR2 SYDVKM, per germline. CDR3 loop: CASSPGPEKLFF. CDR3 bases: TGTGCCAGCAGTCCTGGACCCGAAAAACTGTTTTTT.

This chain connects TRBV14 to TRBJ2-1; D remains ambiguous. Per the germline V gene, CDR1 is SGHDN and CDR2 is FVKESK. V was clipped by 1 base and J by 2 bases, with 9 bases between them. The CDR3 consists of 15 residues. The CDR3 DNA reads TGTGCCAGCAGCCAAGGGCAGTTTGCCTACAATGAGCAGTTCTTC. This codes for CASSQGQFAYNEQFF.

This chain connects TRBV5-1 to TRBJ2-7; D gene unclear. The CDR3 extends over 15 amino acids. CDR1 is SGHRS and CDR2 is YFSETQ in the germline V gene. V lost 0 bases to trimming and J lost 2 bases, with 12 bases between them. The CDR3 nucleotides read TGCGCCAGCAGCTTGGGCGAGGCAGACACCTACGAGCAGTACTTC. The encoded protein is CASSLGEADTYEQYF.

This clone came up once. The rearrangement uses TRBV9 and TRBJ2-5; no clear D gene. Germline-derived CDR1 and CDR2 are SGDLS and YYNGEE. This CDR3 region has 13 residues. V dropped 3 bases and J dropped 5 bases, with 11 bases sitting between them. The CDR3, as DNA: TGTGCCAGCAGCGCATCAGGAAAGGAGACCCAGTACTTC. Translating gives CASSASGKETQYF.

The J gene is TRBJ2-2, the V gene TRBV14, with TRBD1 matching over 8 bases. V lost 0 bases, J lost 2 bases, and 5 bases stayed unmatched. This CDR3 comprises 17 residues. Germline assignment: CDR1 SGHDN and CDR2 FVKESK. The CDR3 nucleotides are TGTGCCAGCAGCCAAGATTGGACAGGGCTCAACACCGGGGAGCTGTTTTTT. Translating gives CASSQDWTGLNTGELFF.

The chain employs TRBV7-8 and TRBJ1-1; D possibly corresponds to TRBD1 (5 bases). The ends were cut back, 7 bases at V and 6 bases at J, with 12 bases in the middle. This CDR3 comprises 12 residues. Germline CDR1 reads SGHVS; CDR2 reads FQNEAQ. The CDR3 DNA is TGTGCCAGCACCGTAACGGGGGCTGAAGCTTTCTTT. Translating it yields CASTVTGAEAFF.

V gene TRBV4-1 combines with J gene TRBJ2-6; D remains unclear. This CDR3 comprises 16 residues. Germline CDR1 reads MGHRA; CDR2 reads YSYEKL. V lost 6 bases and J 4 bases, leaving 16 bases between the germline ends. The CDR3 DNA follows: TGCGCCAGCAGATGGACGCATCTGGGGGGGGCCAACGTCCTGACTTTC. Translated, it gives CASRWTHLGGANVLTF.

The CDR3 DNA follows: TGTGCCAGCAGTTTAAGAAGGGGCGGGACTGAAGCTTTCTTT. This codes for CASSLRRGGTEAFF. The gene calls are TRBV28 and TRBJ1-1; TRBD1 might be the D (5 bases). The length of the CDR3 is 14 residues. CDR1 and CDR2 from the germline V gene are MDHEN and SYDVKM. The V gene lost 2 bases and the J gene lost 5 bases, with 12 bases spanning the gap. Filled out from reference TRBV28 and TRBJ1-1, the complete variable domain reads DVKVTQSSRYLVKRTGEKVFLECVQDMDHENMFWYRQDPGLGLRLIYFSYDVKMKEKGDIPEGYSVSREKKERFSLILESASTNQTSMYLCASSLRRGGTEAFFGQGTRLTVV.

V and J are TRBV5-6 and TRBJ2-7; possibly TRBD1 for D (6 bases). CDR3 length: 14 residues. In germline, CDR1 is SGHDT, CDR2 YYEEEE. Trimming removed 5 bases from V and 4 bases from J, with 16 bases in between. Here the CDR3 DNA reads TGTGCCAGCAGTCCTCCAGGGGATCCTTACGAGCAGTACTTC. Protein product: CASSPPGDPYEQYF.

The CDR3 here is CASSSRAGGPNTEAFF. DNA for the CDR3: TGTGCCAGCAGCTCCCGAGCAGGGGGCCCGAACACTGAAGCTTTCTTT. This chain links TRBV7-3 with TRBJ1-1, with 8 bases that match TRBD1. With V trimmed by 4 bases and J by 1 base, 8 bases remained unmatched. CDR1 SGHTA and CDR2 FQGTGA come from the germline V gene. This CDR3 has 16 amino acids. Based on the CDR3 plus reference TRBV7-3 and TRBJ1-1, the full variable domain is GAGVSQTPSNKVTEKGKYVELRCDPISGHTALYWYRQSLGQGPEFLIYFQGTGAADDSGLPNDRFFAVRPEGSVSTLKIQRTERGDSAVYLCASSSRAGGPNTEAFFGQGTRLTVV.

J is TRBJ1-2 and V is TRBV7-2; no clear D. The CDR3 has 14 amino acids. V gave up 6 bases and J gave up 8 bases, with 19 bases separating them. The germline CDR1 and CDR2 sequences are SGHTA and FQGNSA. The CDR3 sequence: CASSFTGLPGGYTF. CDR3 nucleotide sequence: TGTGCCAGCAGTTTTACGGGCCTCCCGGGGGGCTACACCTTC.

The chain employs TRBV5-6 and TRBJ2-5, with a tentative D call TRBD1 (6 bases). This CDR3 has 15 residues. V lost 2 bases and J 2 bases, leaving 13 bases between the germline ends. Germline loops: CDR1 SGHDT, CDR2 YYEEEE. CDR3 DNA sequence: TGTGCCAGCAGCTTTCTTAGGACAGTACAAGAGACCCAGTACTTC. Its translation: CASSFLRTVQETQYF.

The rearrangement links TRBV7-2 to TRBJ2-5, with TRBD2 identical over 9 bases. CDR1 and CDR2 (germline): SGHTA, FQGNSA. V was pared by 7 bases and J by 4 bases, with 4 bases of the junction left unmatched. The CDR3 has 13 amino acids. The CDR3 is CASTGLAGETQYF. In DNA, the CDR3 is TGTGCCAGCACGGGACTAGCAGGAGAGACCCAGTACTTC. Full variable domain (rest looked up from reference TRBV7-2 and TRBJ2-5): GAGVSQSPSNKVTEKGKDVELRCDPISGHTALYWYRQSLGQGLEFLIYFQGNSAPDKSGLPSDRFSAERTGGSVSTLTIQRTQQEDSAVYLCASTGLAGETQYFGPGTRLLVL.